One T cell receptor beta chain is described in this entry. No antigen is known for it. Germline assignment: CDR1 SGHTA and CDR2 FQGNSA. V lost 5 bases to trimming and J lost 0 bases; unmatched junction nucleotides: 11. The CDR3 has 18 residues. The sample belongs to a study of vaccination and CD4 T cells after COVID-19. Study in general: Overlapping peptides covering the spike proteins of SARS-CoV-2, HCoV-NL63, HCoV-OC43 and HCoV-229E were added to stimulate cells.

The Oncomine TCR Beta short-read assay was applied to DNA of cultured CD4+ T cells. Investigators isolated genomic DNA from cultured CD4+ T cells. TCRdb independently ran MiXCR on the PCR reads; one entry per CDR3 protein. The sample contains approximately 10,000 distinct CDR3 sequences, under 50% of which appear only once. Treatment denoted: approximately 10-day PBMC culture with coronavirus spike peptide pools or control peptides (ViraFEST assay). Once peptide pools had expanded antigen-specific T cells, ViraFEST sequenced TCRs. This specimen was cultured CD4+ T cells from blood, taken after SARS-CoV-2 vaccination. This clonotype originated in a human donor with COVID-19. The rearrangement joins TRBV7-2 to TRBJ2-4; 9 bases are shared with TRBD2. The DNA of the CDR3 is TGTGCCAGCAGCCCGGGATCTAGCGGGACGATAGCCAAAAACATTCAGTACTTC. Translating gives CASSPGSSGTIAKNIQYF. Drawing the rest from reference TRBV7-2 and TRBJ2-4, the complete variable domain is GAGVSQSPSNKVTEKGKDVELRCDPISGHTALYWYRQSLGQGLEFLIYFQGNSAPDKSGLPSDRFSAERTGGSVSTLTIQRTQQEDSAVYLCASSPGSSGTIAKNIQYFGAGTRLSVL.